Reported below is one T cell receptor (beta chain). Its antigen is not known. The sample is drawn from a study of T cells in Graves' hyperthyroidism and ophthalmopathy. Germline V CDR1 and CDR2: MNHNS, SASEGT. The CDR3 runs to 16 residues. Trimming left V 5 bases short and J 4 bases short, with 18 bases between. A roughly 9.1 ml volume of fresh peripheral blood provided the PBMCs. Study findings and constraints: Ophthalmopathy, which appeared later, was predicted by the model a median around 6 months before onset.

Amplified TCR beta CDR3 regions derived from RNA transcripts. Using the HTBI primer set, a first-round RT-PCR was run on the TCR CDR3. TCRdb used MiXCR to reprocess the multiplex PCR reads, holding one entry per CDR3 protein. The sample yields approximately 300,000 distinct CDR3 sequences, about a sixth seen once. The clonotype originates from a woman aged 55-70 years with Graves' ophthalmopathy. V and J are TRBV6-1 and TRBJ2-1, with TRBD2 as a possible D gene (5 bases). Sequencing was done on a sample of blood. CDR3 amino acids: CASSPPTGSLYNEQFF. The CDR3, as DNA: TGTGCCAGCAGTCCACCGACGGGGAGTCTATACAATGAGCAGTTCTTC.